This note documents a single T cell receptor beta chain sequence. What it binds is unknown. The data derive from a study of CD8 T cells in Susac syndrome. Study information: Within the sequenced Susac syndrome patient group, more than 5 exhibited active disease and about 8 were in remission. When their blood was taken, patients with Susac syndrome were therapy-naive, taking corticosteroids, or taking intravenous immunoglobulin alone.

The ends were cut back, 6 bases at V and 4 bases at J, with 21 bases in the middle. The CDR3 is 16 amino acids. Study conclusions and caveats: In Susac syndrome, CD4+ T cell repertoires lacked any clonal expansion.

RNA totalling roughly 0.5 to 1 ug underwent reverse transcription with random hexamers. TCRdb processed the immunoSEQ multiplex PCR reads anew with MiXCR; each CDR3 protein has one entry. The table lists 120,000 or so distinct CDR3 sequences, nearly 96% of them singletons. The sequenced target, TCR beta, came from blood CD8+ and CD4+ T cells. The receptor was isolated from a human donor with Susac syndrome. This chain connects TRBV12-3 or TRBV12-4 to TRBJ1-2; tentatively, D is TRBD1 (6 bases). Sequencing was carried out using CD4+ T cells from PBMCs. CDR3 protein: CASSFWNRVQSYGYTF. CDR3 in DNA: TGTGCCAGCAGCTTCTGGAACAGGGTACAGAGCTATGGCTACACCTTC.